Listed here are 24 T cell receptor beta chains from one sample, sequenced in a study of metastatic and nonmetastatic thyroid tumors. Among the patients, none had received any treatment before thyroid surgery. MiXCR reprocessed the PCR reads for TCRdb. The sample shows 70,000 or so clones, 14% of them seen only once. The sample consisted of blood. The receptors originated from a male donor with papillary thyroid cancer or a benign thyroid nodule (not recorded which). Some clones in this sample may be carry-over from other donors' samples.

This clone has ten or more counts. The chain is built from TRBV20-1 and TRBJ2-7; TRBD1 matches at 8 bases. The CDR3 totals 15 residues. The J segment lost 2 bases and the V segment lost 0 bases, leaving 6 bases of the junction unmatched. Germline assignment: CDR1 DFQATT and CDR2 SNEGSKA (reference sequence). CDR3 DNA: TGCAGTGCTAGAGATCTGACAGGGGACACCTACGAGCAGTACTTC. Its protein is CSARDLTGDTYEQYF.

This chain uses TRBV2 with TRBJ1-5; D not resolved. Germline V gene lookup returns CDR1 SNHLY and CDR2 FYNNEI. The length of the CDR3 is 15 residues. V was cut by 3 bases and J by 2 bases, with 11 bases left in between. CDR3 sequence: CASSDGSGGNQPQHF. In DNA form, the CDR3 reads TGTGCCAGCAGTGATGGGTCCGGGGGCAATCAGCCCCAGCATTTT.

This clone was seen many times. The chain recombines TRBV4-1 with TRBJ1-1, with 12 bases that match TRBD1. Per the germline V gene, CDR1 is MGHRA and CDR2 is YSYEKL. V lost 0 bases to trimming and J lost 3 bases; unmatched junction nucleotides: 11. The CDR3 totals 19 residues. CDR3 nucleotide sequence: TGCGCCAGCAGCCAAGATTTGCGGGACAGGGGGCTTGGGGACACTGAAGCTTTCTTT. This codes for CASSQDLRDRGLGDTEAFF.

This clone was picked up many times. This sequence joins TRBV6-9 and TRBJ2-6, with TRBD1 matching over 7 bases. After removal of 8 bases from V and 0 bases from J, the junction contained 22 bases not matched to a gene. Germline V gives CDR1 MNHGY, CDR2 SVAAGI. There are 21 residues in the CDR3. In DNA, the CDR3 is TGTGCCAGCCTTTCTAGCATTATACCCGGGACAGTAAGCTCTGGGGCCAACGTCCTGACTTTC. Translating gives CASLSSIIPGTVSSGANVLTF.

Many counts were recorded for this clone. The rearrangement joins TRBV6-1 to TRBJ2-7; D possibly uses TRBD1 or TRBD2 (5 bases each). Trimming took 5 bases from V and 2 from J, leaving 13 bases between them. This CDR3 is 14 amino acids long. Germline assignment: CDR1 MNHNS and CDR2 SASEGT. CDR3 amino acids: CASSPRDGAYEQYV. DNA of the CDR3: TGTGCCAGCAGTCCCCGGGACGGGGCCTACGAGCAGTACGTC.

This clone was detected ten times or more. The chain is built from TRBV7-9 and TRBJ2-6, with a tentative D call TRBD2 (5 bases). Germline CDR1 SEHNR, CDR2 FQNEAQ (reference sequence). The CDR3 covers 19 residues. The V gene lost 1 base and the J gene lost 5 bases, with 21 bases spanning the gap. The CDR3 loop reads CASSLEGPGPPTRANVLTF. The CDR3 bases are TGTGCCAGCAGCTTAGAGGGCCCCGGGCCCCCGACTAGGGCCAACGTCCTGACTTTC.

This clone has just a few counts. The chain carries TRBV20-1 and TRBJ1-1; D gene unclear. This CDR3 region has 13 residues. In germline, CDR1 is DFQATT, CDR2 SNEGSKA (reference sequence). The V and J ends lost 7 bases and 8 bases respectively, with 20 bases between them. The CDR3 DNA follows: TGCAGTGGTTCGGAGGGCTCCGTTCCCGAAGCTTTCTTT. This gives the protein CSGSEGSVPEAFF.

This clone was seen ten or more times. This CDR3 reads CASSLLGTGGDYTF. DNA of the CDR3: TGTGCCAGCAGTCTACTAGGGACAGGGGGTGACTACACCTTC. This chain joins TRBV6-1 and TRBJ1-2, with 11 bases fitting TRBD1. Germline V gene sequence: CDR1 MNHNS, CDR2 SASEGT. The CDR3 contains 14 residues. The V segment lost 5 bases and the J segment 10 bases; nucleotides outside the gene matches: 9.

As concerns this clone: With a much larger clone just one base away, this may be a read error. The conserved phenylalanine or tryptophan is not found at the CDR3 terminus, so this likely reflects a read error. The chain has TRBV9 and TRBJ2-3, with 8 bases identical to TRBD2. This CDR3 is 12 amino acids long. CDR1 is SGDLS, CDR2 YYNGEE, per germline. The V and J ends lost 7 bases and 8 bases, in that order; junction bases with no gene match: 6. DNA of the CDR3: TGTGCCAGCGGAGCGGGAGAGGGTACGCAGTATCTT. Amino acids: CASGAGEGTQYL.

The chain recombines TRBV7-8 with TRBJ2-3; 7 bases are shared with TRBD2. CDR1 and CDR2 (germline): SGHVS, FQNEAQ. The J segment lost 0 bases and the V segment lost 6 bases, leaving 3 bases of the junction unmatched. This CDR3 is built from 14 residues. CDR3 protein: CASRRETSTDTQYF. The CDR3 nucleotides are TGTGCCAGCAGGCGGGAGACGAGCACAGATACGCAGTATTTT.

At least ten counts were recorded for this clone. V usage is TRBV12-3 or TRBV12-4 and J usage is TRBJ2-3; D possibly corresponds to TRBD1 (5 bases). The CDR3 has 15 amino acids. V lost 5 bases, J lost 0 bases, and 12 bases lay in between. The CDR3 loop reads CASSTTEPSTDTQYF. The DNA for the CDR3 is TGTGCCAGCAGTACGACAGAGCCTAGCACAGATACGCAGTATTTT.

This clone was found many times. The chain carries TRBV7-3 and TRBJ2-3, with a possible D match to TRBD2 (5 bases). The CDR3 is 17 residues long. The ends were cut back, 5 bases at V and 0 bases at J, with 18 bases in the middle. Germline lookup yields CDR1 SGHTA and CDR2 FQGTGA. DNA of the CDR3: TGTGCCAGCAGCCAAGGATCCAGCGGAGTGAGCACAGATACGCAGTATTTT. As protein: CASSQGSSGVSTDTQYF.

This clone has ten or more counts. The gene calls are TRBV12-3 or TRBV12-4 and TRBJ2-6, with D perhaps matching TRBD1 (6 bases). Between the trimmed V and J ends, which lost 2 bases and 4 bases, there was a span of 12 bases. The CDR3 has 16 amino acids. The CDR3 DNA is TGTGCCAGCAGTTTACTCCAGGGGTCCGGGGCCAACGTCCTGACTTTC. Translated: CASSLLQGSGANVLTF.

Ten or more counts support this clone. The CDR3 reads CASSLNSAGKETQYF. The CDR3 region has the DNA TGCGCCAGCAGCTTGAATTCAGCAGGGAAAGAGACCCAGTACTTC. The V call is TRBV5-1, the J call TRBJ2-5, with D tentatively TRBD1 (5 bases). CDR1 SGHRS and CDR2 YFSETQ come from the germline V gene. The CDR3 contains 15 residues. V was clipped by 1 base and J by 3 bases, with 13 bases between them.

The sample holds many counts of this clone. The chain recombines TRBV20-1 with TRBJ2-3, with unresolved D. Germline CDR1 reads DFQATT; CDR2 reads SNEGSKA (reference sequence). The V gene lost 6 bases and the J gene lost 4 bases, with 17 bases spanning the gap. This CDR3 contains 14 residues. DNA for the CDR3: TGCAGTGCAACCCTACCGTCTGGGGCAGATACGCAGTATTTT. It codes for CSATLPSGADTQYF.

This clone was seen at least ten times. The rearrangement uses TRBV5-1 and TRBJ2-4, with D possibly TRBD1 on 5 matching bases. V was clipped by 4 bases and J by 0 bases, with 20 bases between them. Germline V gene lookup returns CDR1 SGHRS and CDR2 YFSETQ. The length of the CDR3 is 18 residues. CDR3: CASSRLSDISLAKNIQYF. In DNA form, the CDR3 reads TGCGCCAGCAGCAGACTGTCGGACATCTCGTTAGCCAAAAACATTCAGTACTTC.

The chain combines TRBV20-1 with TRBJ2-7; a possible D gene is TRBD2 (5 bases). CDR1 is DFQATT, CDR2 SNEGSKA, per germline (reference sequence). The CDR3 sequence is 16 residues long. The CDR3 protein is CSARTAGVPVSYEQYV. Here the CDR3 DNA reads TGTAGTGCTAGGACCGCCGGGGTTCCTGTTTCCTACGAGCAGTACGTC.

This clone was detected only once. The chain uses TRBV20-1 and TRBJ2-3; TRBD2 matches 8 bases. This CDR3 is 16 amino acids long. Germline V gene data show CDR1 as DFQATT and CDR2 as SNEGSKA (reference sequence). The CDR3, as DNA: TGCTCCTGTGTGGTAGCGGGAAACATGAACTTAGATACGCAGTATTTT. Translation: CSCVVAGNMNLDTQYF.

This clone was seen ten or more times. The chain uses TRBV27 and TRBJ2-7; 9 positions agree with TRBD1. V trimming: 4 bases; J trimming: 2 bases; junction bases outside the gene matches: 6. Germline CDR1 and CDR2: MNHEY and SMNVEV (reference sequence). The CDR3 extends over 15 amino acids. The CDR3 DNA sequence: TGTGCCAGCAGTTCGCCGGGGACAGGGCCCTACGAGCAGTACTTC. It codes for CASSSPGTGPYEQYF.

For this clone: This may be a read error: a much more frequent sequence differs by one nucleotide. The chain couples TRBV5-1 to TRBJ2-5; 9 nucleotides agree with TRBD2. Per the germline V gene, CDR1 is SGHRS and CDR2 is YFSETQ. The CDR3 is 15 amino acids. V dropped 4 bases and J dropped 5; count of bases not matched to a gene: 9. The CDR3, as DNA: TGCGCCAGCAGCGTTAGCGGGAGCCCCGTGGAGACCCAGTACTTC. Residues: CASSVSGSPVETQYF.

The sample holds many counts of this clone. This chain connects TRBV7-9 to TRBJ2-1; 11 nucleotides agree with TRBD2. The germline CDR1 and CDR2 sequences are SEHNR and FQNEAQ (reference sequence). The CDR3 runs to 15 residues. The J segment lost 8 bases and the V segment lost 5 bases, leaving 8 bases of the junction unmatched. This CDR3 reads CASSKDSGRVYEQFF. DNA for the CDR3: TGTGCCAGCAGCAAAGATAGCGGGAGGGTCTATGAGCAGTTCTTC.

This clone was found a few times. A read error is possible here, since a much larger clone lies one base away. The chain employs TRBV10-3 and TRBJ1-4, with 10 bases matching TRBD1. CDR3 length: 17 residues. The V gene's germline CDR1 is ENHRY and CDR2 SYGVKD. Trimming cost V 2 bases and J 4 bases; bases outside gene matches: 7. In DNA form, the CDR3 reads TGTGCCATCAGTGAGAGACAGGGGGCTACGTATAATGAAAAACTGTTTTTT. It specifies CAISERQGATYNEKLFF.

This clone was detected ten times or more. The chain has TRBV5-1 and TRBJ2-5; D is possibly TRBD1 or TRBD2 (5 bases each). Trimming took off 6 bases at V and 3 bases at J, with 15 bases between the two ends. Germline loops: CDR1 SGHRS, CDR2 YFSETQ. The CDR3 totals 14 residues. The CDR3 is CASKLGTPKETQYF. Here the CDR3 DNA reads TGCGCCAGCAAGCTGGGGACCCCCAAAGAGACCCAGTACTTC.

This clone was counted only a few times. V is TRBV19 and J is TRBJ2-2, with D perhaps matching TRBD1 (6 bases). The CDR3 length is 13 residues. Trimming removed 9 bases at V and 7 bases at J, with 15 bases between. Germline V gene data show CDR1 as LNHDA and CDR2 as SQIVND (reference sequence). The CDR3 sequence is CASTGLIGGELFF. As DNA, the CDR3 is TGTGCCAGCACAGGGCTTATTGGCGGGGAGCTGTTTTTT.